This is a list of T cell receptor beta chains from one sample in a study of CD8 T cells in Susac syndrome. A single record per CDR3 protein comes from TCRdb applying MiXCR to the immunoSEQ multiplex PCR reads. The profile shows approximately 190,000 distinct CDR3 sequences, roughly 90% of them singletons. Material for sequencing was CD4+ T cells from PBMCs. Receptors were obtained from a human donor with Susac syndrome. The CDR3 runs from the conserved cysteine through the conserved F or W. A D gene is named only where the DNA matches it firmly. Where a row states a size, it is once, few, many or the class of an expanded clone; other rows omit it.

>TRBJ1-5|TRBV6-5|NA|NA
CASMGTGGQPQHF
TGTGCCAGCATGGGTACCGGAGGTCAGCCCCAGCATTTT
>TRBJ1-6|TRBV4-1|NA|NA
CASSQGQVINNSPLHF
TGCGCCAGCAGCCAAGGACAGGTCATAAATAATTCACCCCTCCACTTT
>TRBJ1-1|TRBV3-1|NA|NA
CASSQGTGMGTEAFF
TGTGCCAGCAGCCAAGGCACGGGGATGGGTACTGAAGCTTTCTTT
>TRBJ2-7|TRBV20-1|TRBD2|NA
CSARNSSGLYEQYF
TGCAGTGCTAGAAACTCTAGCGGACTCTACGAGCAGTACTTC
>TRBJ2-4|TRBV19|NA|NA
CASSRQMGKNIQYF
TGTGCCAGTAGTAGACAGATGGGCAAAAACATTCAGTACTTC
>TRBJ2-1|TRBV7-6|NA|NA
CASSLTDNEQFF
TGTGCCAGCAGCTTGACAGACAATGAGCAGTTCTTC
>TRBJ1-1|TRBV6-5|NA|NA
CASSYSHGTEAFF
TGTGCCAGCAGTTACTCTCACGGCACTGAAGCTTTCTTT
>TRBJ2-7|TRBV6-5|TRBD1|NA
CASSLRTGIISEQYF
TGTGCCAGCAGTCTCCGGACAGGTATAATAAGCGAGCAGTACTTC
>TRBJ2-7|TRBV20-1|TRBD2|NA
CSPLGGRSYEQYF
TGCAGTCCGTTGGGAGGGAGATCCTACGAGCAGTACTTC
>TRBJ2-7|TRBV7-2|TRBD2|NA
CASSFWRLADLHEQYF
TGTGCCAGCAGCTTCTGGAGGCTAGCGGACTTACATGAGCAGTACTTC
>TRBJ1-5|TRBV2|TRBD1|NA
CASSLGTGISNQPQHF
TGTGCCAGCAGCCTTGGGACAGGGATTAGCAATCAGCCCCAGCATTTT
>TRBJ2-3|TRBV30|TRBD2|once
CAWTQPLAGGADTQYF
TGTGCCTGGACCCAACCTCTAGCGGGGGGCGCAGATACGCAGTATTTT
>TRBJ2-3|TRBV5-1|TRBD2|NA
CASSWPRLAGATDTQYF
TGCGCCAGCAGCTGGCCCCGCCTAGCGGGAGCCACAGATACGCAGTATTTT
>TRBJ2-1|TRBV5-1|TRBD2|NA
CASSLLLTSGSNEQFF
TGCGCCAGCAGCCTCCTTCTGACTAGCGGGTCTAATGAGCAGTTCTTC
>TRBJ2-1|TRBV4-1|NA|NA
CASSHRLFSYNEQFF
TGCGCCAGCAGCCATCGACTATTCTCCTACAATGAGCAGTTCTTC
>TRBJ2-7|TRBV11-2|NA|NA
CASRPMGEAYEQYF
TGTGCCAGCAGGCCCATGGGGGAAGCATACGAGCAGTACTTC
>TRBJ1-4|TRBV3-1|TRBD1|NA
CASSRQGYEKLFF
TGTGCCAGCAGCCGACAGGGATATGAAAAACTGTTTTTT
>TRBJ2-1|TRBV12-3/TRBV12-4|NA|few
CASSLLSSYNEQFF
TGTGCCAGCAGTTTATTGAGCTCCTACAATGAGCAGTTCTTC
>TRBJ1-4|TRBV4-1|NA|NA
CASKSYTGSRNEKLFF
TGCGCCAGCAAGTCATATACAGGGTCCAGGAACGAAAAACTGTTTTTT
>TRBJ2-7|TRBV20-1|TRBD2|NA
CSAGGLAGYSYEQYF
TGCAGTGCTGGGGGACTAGCGGGTTATTCCTACGAGCAGTACTTC
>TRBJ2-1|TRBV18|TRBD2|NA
CASSPPAGGLANAKQFF
TGTGCCAGCTCACCACCAGCGGGAGGGCTGGCGAATGCTAAGCAGTTCTTC
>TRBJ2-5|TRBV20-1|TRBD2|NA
CSAPGTSGIRPDQETQYF
TGCAGTGCTCCCGGGACTAGCGGCATCAGGCCGGATCAAGAGACCCAGTACTTC
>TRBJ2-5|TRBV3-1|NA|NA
CASSQDGETQYF
TGTGCCAGCAGCCAAGATGGAGAGACCCAGTACTTC
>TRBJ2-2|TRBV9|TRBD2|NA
CASSVGGGTSVTGELFF
TGTGCCAGCAGCGTAGGGGGAGGGACTAGCGTCACCGGGGAGCTGTTTTTT
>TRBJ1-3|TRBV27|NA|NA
CASSLVRGAGNTIYF
TGTGCCAGCAGTTTAGTCAGGGGAGCTGGAAACACCATATATTTT
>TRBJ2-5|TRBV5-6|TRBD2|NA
CASSPGTSGLQETQYF
TGTGCCAGCAGCCCAGGGACTAGCGGGCTCCAAGAGACCCAGTACTTC
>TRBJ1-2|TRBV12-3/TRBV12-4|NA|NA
CASRRTAGWGGYTF
TGTGCCAGCAGAAGGACAGCGGGTTGGGGTGGCTACACCTTC
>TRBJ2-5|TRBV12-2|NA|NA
CASRLLGQIQETQYF
TGTGCAAGTCGCTTACTGGGACAGATCCAAGAGACCCAGTACTTC
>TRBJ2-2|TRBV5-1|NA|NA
CASSLEGRTGELFF
TGCGCCAGCAGCTTGGAGGGTCGGACCGGGGAGCTGTTTTTT
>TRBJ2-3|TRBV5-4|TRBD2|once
CASSLRSSGITDTQYF
TGTGCCAGCAGCTTGCGCTCTAGCGGAATCACAGATACGCAGTATTTT
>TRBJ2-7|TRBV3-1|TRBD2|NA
CASSQGGPYEQYF
TGTGCCAGCAGCCAGGGAGGGCCCTACGAGCAGTACTTC
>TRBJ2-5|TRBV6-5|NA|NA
CASSLTVSQETQYF
TGTGCCAGCAGTTTGACAGTTTCTCAAGAGACCCAGTACTTC
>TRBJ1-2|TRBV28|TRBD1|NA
CASSLDRRDGYTF
TGTGCCAGCAGTTTGGACAGGAGGGATGGCTACACCTTC
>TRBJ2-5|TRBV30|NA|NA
CAWSAGLSRETQYF
TGTGCCTGGAGCGCGGGGTTATCGCGAGAGACCCAGTACTTC
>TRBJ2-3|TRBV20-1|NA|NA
CSARDMGETDTQYF
TGCAGTGCTAGAGATATGGGGGAGACAGATACGCAGTATTTT
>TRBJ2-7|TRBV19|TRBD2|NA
CASSLRPRLAGGYEQYF
TGTGCCAGTAGTCTCCGGCCACGACTAGCGGGGGGCTACGAGCAGTACTTC
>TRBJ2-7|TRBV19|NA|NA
CASSISREAYEQYF
TGTGCCAGTAGTATTAGCAGGGAAGCCTACGAGCAGTACTTC
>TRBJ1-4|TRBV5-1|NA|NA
CASSESGISNEKLFF
TGCGCCAGCAGCGAGTCGGGAATTTCTAATGAAAAACTGTTTTTT